The 17 T cell receptor beta chains below come from one sample, sequenced in a study of cytomegalovirus exposure and HLA in healthy donors. Vbeta (60) and Jbeta (13) primers were used in the PCR. Sequencing was performed with immunoSEQ multiplex PCR; in TCRdb, only in-frame clones are kept and a portion is missing. The data hold 150,000 to 200,000 clones, with around 81% observed a single time. The sequenced sample consisted of PBMCs. The receptor set was obtained from a middle-aged woman in good health and CMV-seronegative.

There are a few counts of this clone. The genes are TRBV4-2 and TRBJ1-2, with TRBD1 matching 9 bases. The CDR3 is 17 amino acids. Losses at the gene ends were 2 bases for V and 4 bases for J; bases not matched to a gene: 11. The germline gives CDR1 LGHNA, CDR2 YNFKEQ. Written as DNA, the CDR3 is TGTGCCAGCAGCCAATTTACCGGGACAGGGCCCGGCTATGGCTACACCTTC. Its protein product is CASSQFTGTGPGYGYTF.

This chain links TRBV5-1 with TRBJ2-7, with TRBD1 identical over 9 bases. J lost 5 bases, V lost 7 bases, and 7 bases had no gene match. The CDR3 covers 13 residues. Germline loops: CDR1 SGHRS, CDR2 YFSETQ. CDR3 in DNA: TGCGCCAGCCGGGGGACAGGGAAAAACGAGCAGTACTTC. Its translation is CASRGTGKNEQYF.

The chain has TRBV7-8 and TRBJ2-7, with 7 positions matching TRBD1. The CDR3 sequence is 13 residues long. The ends lost 2 bases at V and 4 bases at J; junction bases unmatched: 2. Germline V gene lookup returns CDR1 SGHVS and CDR2 FQNEAQ. Here the CDR3 DNA reads TGTGCCAGCAGCTTAACACAGGGGTACGAGCAGTACTTC. Protein: CASSLTQGYEQYF.

Details on this clone: One end of the junction fails to match germline, which may point to a read error. The J gene is TRBJ1-1, the V gene TRBV7-7; a weak D match, TRBD1 (6 bases). CDR3 length equals 13 residues. Germline lookup yields CDR1 SSHAT and CDR2 FNYEAQ (reference sequence). Written as DNA, the CDR3 is TGTGCTAGCAGCTCGGACAGGAACACTGAAGCTTTCTTT. Its translation is CASSSDRNTEAFF. Full variable domain (remainder filled in from reference TRBV7-7 and TRBJ1-1): GAGVSQSPRYKVTKRGQDVTLRCDPISSHATLYWYQQALGQGPEFLTYFNYEAQPDKSGLPSDRFSAERPEGSISTLTIQRTEQRDSAMYRCASSSDRNTEAFFGQGTRLTVV.

This chain joins TRBV27 and TRBJ1-2, with 7 bases that match TRBD1. The V gene end was trimmed by 4 bases and the J gene end by 5 bases; junction bases not matched to a gene: 7. There are 14 residues in the CDR3. Per germline, CDR1 MNHEY and CDR2 SMNVEV (reference sequence). CDR3 region: CASSYSGTVYGYTF. The CDR3 nucleotides read TGTGCCAGCAGTTACTCCGGGACAGTATATGGCTACACCTTC.

V gene TRBV30 combines with J gene TRBJ2-2; D call uncertain. Germline loops: CDR1 GTSNPN, CDR2 SVGIG (reference sequence). Trimming removed 0 bases at V and 9 bases at J, with 14 bases between. There are 14 residues in the CDR3. CDR3: CAWSVSARLRELFF. Written as DNA, the CDR3 is TGTGCCTGGAGTGTCTCAGCGAGGTTGAGGGAGCTGTTTTTT.

V and J are TRBV9 and TRBJ1-1, with TRBD1 as a possible D gene (6 bases). The V gene lost 4 bases and the J gene lost 1 base, with 14 bases spanning the gap. The length of the CDR3 is 15 residues. CDR1 SGDLS and CDR2 YYNGEE come from the germline V gene. The CDR3 spells CASSTRPGQNTEAFF. The CDR3, as DNA: TGTGCCAGCAGCACCCGCCCGGGACAGAACACTGAAGCTTTCTTT.

The gene calls are TRBV5-6 and TRBJ2-7, with TRBD1 matching 10 bases. After removal of 4 bases from V and 2 bases from J, the junction contained 9 bases not matched to a gene. Germline assignment: CDR1 SGHDT and CDR2 YYEEEE. The CDR3 totals 16 residues. In DNA form, the CDR3 reads TGTGCCAGCAGCCCTCCCGGACAGGGGGTTCCCTACGAGCAGTACTTC. Amino acid sequence: CASSPPGQGVPYEQYF.

The sample holds a few counts of this clone. The chain carries TRBV11-1 and TRBJ1-1, with D maybe TRBD1 (6 bases). The CDR3 has 16 residues. V shed 1 base and J shed 4 bases, with 16 bases lying between them. Germline V gene data show CDR1 as SGHAT and CDR2 as FQDESV (reference sequence). CDR3 region: CASSLGEGHGSTEAFF. The CDR3 DNA sequence: TGTGCCAGCAGCTTAGGGGAGGGACACGGTTCCACTGAAGCTTTCTTT. The whole variable domain, filled in from reference TRBV11-1 and TRBJ1-1, reads EAEVAQSPRYKITEKSQAVAFWCDPISGHATLYWYRQILGQGPELLVQFQDESVVDDSQLPKDRFSAERLKGVDSTLKIQPAELGDSAMYLCASSLGEGHGSTEAFFGQGTRLTVV.

The V gene is TRBV28, the J gene TRBJ2-7; 10 nucleotides agree with TRBD1. J lost 7 bases, V lost 6 bases, and 6 bases had no gene match. This CDR3 has 13 amino acids. Per the germline V gene, CDR1 is MDHEN and CDR2 is SYDVKM. CDR3 bases: TGTGCCAGCAGATCTGGACAGGGGGAAGAGCAGTACTTC. This codes for CASRSGQGEEQYF. The full variable domain, with the rest looked up from reference TRBV28 and TRBJ2-7, is DVKVTQSSRYLVKRTGEKVFLECVQDMDHENMFWYRQDPGLGLRLIYFSYDVKMKEKGDIPEGYSVSREKKERFSLILESASTNQTSMYLCASRSGQGEEQYFGPGTRLTVT.

Only one count was recorded for this clone. In DNA form, the CDR3 reads TGTGCCAGTAGTAGAGCTAGCGGGAGTATCACCGGGGAGCTGTTTTTT. Encoded protein: CASSRASGSITGELFF. The chain couples TRBV19 to TRBJ2-2; 10 positions match TRBD2. V lost 4 bases and J lost 4; bases outside the gene matches: 6. In germline, CDR1 is LNHDA, CDR2 SQIVND (reference sequence). CDR3 size: 16 residues. The entire variable domain, with the rest obtained from reference TRBV19 and TRBJ2-2, is as follows: DGGITQSPKYLFRKEGQNVTLSCEQNLNHDAMYWYRQDPGQGLRLIYYSQIVNDFQKGDIAEGYSVSREKKESFPLTVTSAQKNPTAFYLCASSRASGSITGELFFGEGSRLTVL.

This clone was recorded a few times. The chain is built from TRBV5-1 and TRBJ2-5; 9 bases align to TRBD1. V shed 4 bases, J shed 3 bases, and the junction held 1 base outside the gene matches. CDR1 and CDR2 (germline): SGHRS, YFSETQ. The CDR3 loop spans 13 amino acids. This CDR3 is CASSRTGEETQYF. CDR3 DNA: TGCGCCAGCAGCCGGACAGGGGAAGAGACCCAGTACTTC.

V gene TRBV11-2 combines with J gene TRBJ1-5; 7 nucleotides match TRBD1. The CDR3 sequence is 13 residues long. The V segment lost 5 bases and the J segment 6 bases; nucleotides outside the gene matches: 4. In germline, CDR1 is SGHAT, CDR2 FQNNGV. The CDR3 is CASSTRDSQPQHF. CDR3 bases: TGTGCCAGCAGCACCCGGGACAGTCAGCCCCAGCATTTT.

The rearrangement links TRBV5-6 to TRBJ2-5; TRBD1 might be the D (6 bases). This CDR3 comprises 15 residues. V lost 4 bases and J 2 bases, leaving 15 bases between the germline ends. The V gene's germline CDR1 is SGHDT and CDR2 YYEEEE. The CDR3 sequence is CASSRRQVSQETQYF. Written as DNA, the CDR3 is TGTGCCAGCAGCCGGCGACAGGTCTCTCAAGAGACCCAGTACTTC.

This rearrangement joins TRBV20-1 to TRBJ2-7, with a weak D call TRBD1 (6 bases). The CDR3 extends over 11 amino acids. The V end lost 6 bases, the J end lost 5 bases, and 11 bases lay between the germline ends. Germline CDR1 reads DFQATT; CDR2 reads SNEGSKA (reference sequence). CDR3 nucleotides: TGCAGTGCAACAGGGTCCCACGAGCAGTACTTC. Translating it yields CSATGSHEQYF.

This clone appeared a single time. The chain uses TRBV2 and TRBJ2-2; 10 nucleotides align to TRBD2. J lost 6 bases, V lost 10 bases, and 5 bases had no gene match. Germline V gene data show CDR1 as SNHLY and CDR2 as FYNNEI. This CDR3 is built from 13 residues. CDR3 sequence (DNA): TGTGCCACCTCTACTAGCGGGGCCGGGGAGCTGTTTTTT. This translates into CATSTSGAGELFF.

This chain uses TRBV6-1 with TRBJ1-5, with a possible D match to TRBD1 (5 bases). With 2 bases removed from V and 1 base from J, the gap between germline ends came to 18 bases. This CDR3 contains 18 residues. The germline V gene has CDR1 MNHNS and CDR2 SASEGT. CDR3 residues: CASSESLGGGRSNQPQHF. The CDR3 DNA reads as TGTGCCAGCAGTGAATCCCTCGGCGGGGGACGGAGCAATCAGCCCCAGCATTTT.